This is a list of T cell receptor beta chains from one sample in a study of cytomegalovirus exposure and HLA in healthy donors. Sequencing was performed with immunoSEQ multiplex PCR; in TCRdb, only in-frame clones are kept and a portion is missing. The data show 150,000 to 200,000 clones, and the top ten clones hold 0.7% to 1%. Sequencing used PBMCs. These receptors all come from a woman in her late teens or twenties in good health and CMV-seropositive. CDR3s include the opening cysteine and the closing phenylalanine or tryptophan. The D gene is left open where the match is weak.

j_call v_call d_call cdr3_nt cdr3_aa
TRBJ2-7 TRBV5-4 NA TGTGCCAGCAGCTTGGGAGTGGACAGGGAGGGCGAGCAGTACTTC CASSLGVDREGEQYF
TRBJ2-2 TRBV4-1 NA TGCGCCAGCAGCCTGGGGGCCCCGGCGAACACCGGGGAGCTGTTTTTT CASSLGAPANTGELFF
TRBJ2-3 TRBV18 NA TGTGCCAGCTCACCAGGGGGGACAGATACGCAGTATTTT CASSPGGTDTQYF
TRBJ2-2 TRBV5-1 TRBD2 TGCGCCAGCAGCTCGCTAGGACTAGCGGGAGGATCCACCGGGGAGCTGTTTTTT CASSSLGLAGGSTGELFF
TRBJ2-7 TRBV6-1 NA TGTGCCAGCAGAAAGACTGGCTACGAGCAGTACTTC CASRKTGYEQYF
TRBJ2-7 TRBV11-3 NA TGTGCCAGCAGCCCGACGGGCTACGAGCAGTACTTC CASSPTGYEQYF
TRBJ1-1 TRBV19 NA TGTGCCAGTAGTGCCCGTGAGGCCGAAGCTTTCTTT CASSAREAEAFF
TRBJ1-1 TRBV4-1 NA TGCGCCAGCAGCCCAACGAGACAGCTGAACACTGAAGCTTTCTTT CASSPTRQLNTEAFF
TRBJ1-1 TRBV6-5 TRBD1 TGTGCCAGCAGCCCGGACAGGGGTAGGAGAGAAGCTTTCTTT CASSPDRGRREAFF
TRBJ2-5 TRBV6-5 NA TGTGCCAGCACTTCATTAGGGGTGGGAGAGACCCAGTACTTC CASTSLGVGETQYF
TRBJ2-1 TRBV6-5 TRBD2 TGTGCCAGCAGTTACACCACAAGCGGGGTCTATGAGCAGTTCTTC CASSYTTSGVYEQFF
TRBJ2-7 TRBV30 TRBD2 TGTGCCTGGAGGGGACTAGCGGGGACCTACGAGCAGTACTTC CAWRGLAGTYEQYF
TRBJ1-4 TRBV6-5 TRBD1 TGTGCCAGCAGTCACTTACAGGGGTTGAGTGAAGAACTGTTTTTT CASSHLQGLSEELFF
TRBJ2-2 TRBV6-4 TRBD1 TGTGCCAGCAGTGAGGACAGGGGCGGGGAGCTGTTTTTT CASSEDRGGELFF
TRBJ1-1 TRBV30 NA TGTGCCTGGTCCTCTAGTGCTGACACTGAAGCTTTCTTT CAWSSSADTEAFF
TRBJ2-1 TRBV7-2 NA TGTGCCAGCAGCCTCGTAGCGGAAAGCTCCTACAATGAGCAGTTCTTC CASSLVAESSYNEQFF
TRBJ2-5 TRBV6-6 TRBD2 TGTGCCAGCGGACCCCCCGGGACTAGAGTAGAAGAGACCCAGTACTTC CASGPPGTRVEETQYF